A single sample gave rise to the 27 T cell receptor beta chains below, sequenced in a study of T cell repertoires in cytomegalovirus infection. TCRdb passed the reads through MiXCR, listing each CDR3 protein once. This table has roughly 920,000 distinct CDR3 sequences, roughly 30% appearing once. No antigen is known for these receptors. The sequenced sample was cultured CD8+ T cells from PBMCs, obtained from culture after CMV antigen stimulation. The receptors stem from a human donor in good health (CMV status not recorded). Some clones in this sample may be carry-over from other donors' samples.

The rearrangement joins TRBV10-3 to TRBJ2-1; D is perhaps TRBD1 (5 bases). The ends were cut back, 2 bases at V and 7 bases at J, with 15 bases in the middle. Germline CDR1 and CDR2: ENHRY and SYGVKD. The CDR3 has 15 amino acids. CDR3 coding DNA: TGTGCCATCAGTGAGCTCGAGTCAGGGTTTAATGAGCAGTTCTTC. It specifies CAISELESGFNEQFF.

The V and J genes are TRBV7-9 and TRBJ2-2; perhaps TRBD1 as D (6 bases). With 1 base removed from V and 7 bases from J, the gap between germline ends came to 7 bases. The V gene's germline CDR1 is SEHNR and CDR2 FQNEAQ (reference sequence). CDR3 size: 13 residues. The DNA of the CDR3 is TGTGCCAGCAGCTTAGGACAGGACGGGGAGCTGTTTTTT. Protein sequence: CASSLGQDGELFF.

This clonotype showed up just a few times. This chain links TRBV12-3 or TRBV12-4 with TRBJ2-1; 12 bases are shared with TRBD2. The CDR3 loop spans 16 amino acids. The V gene end was trimmed by 6 bases and the J gene end by 5 bases; junction bases not matched to a gene: 8. The CDR3 protein is CASSLILAGGNNEQFF. The DNA of the CDR3 is TGTGCCAGCAGCCTCATTCTAGCGGGGGGGAACAATGAGCAGTTCTTC.

This clonotype appeared a few times. This rearrangement joins TRBV27 to TRBJ2-2; 14 positions match TRBD2. The CDR3 is 17 amino acids. Trimming at V came to 6 bases and at J to 6 bases, leaving 9 bases not matched to a gene. Germline V gene data show CDR1 as MNHEY and CDR2 as SMNVEV (reference sequence). The CDR3 coding sequence is TGTGCCAGCAGCCTAGGACTAGCGGGGGGATGGGCCGGGGAGCTGTTTTTT. Its protein is CASSLGLAGGWAGELFF.

This clonotype was found a few times. V gene TRBV7-6 combines with J gene TRBJ1-5; D is uncertain. The V end lost 1 base, the J end lost 4 bases, and 11 bases lay between the germline ends. This CDR3 has 15 residues. Germline V lookup: CDR1 SGHVS, CDR2 FNYEAQ. The CDR3 bases are TGTGCCAGCAGCTTAGGGGCGGTTAGTAATCAGCCCCAGCATTTT. This codes for CASSLGAVSNQPQHF.

The V gene is TRBV4-1, the J gene TRBJ2-7; D unclear. CDR1 is MGHRA and CDR2 is YSYEKL in the germline V gene. This CDR3 spans 13 amino acids. Deletions cut 0 bases from V and 1 base from J, with 4 bases between. The CDR3 region has the DNA TGCGCCAGCAGCCAAGAGGCATCCTACGAGCAGTACTTC. Protein: CASSQEASYEQYF.

A few counts support this clonotype. The rearrangement uses TRBV4-2 and TRBJ1-2, with D unresolved. V lost 0 bases and J lost 4, with 12 bases in between. This CDR3 region has 15 residues. The germline V gene has CDR1 LGHNA and CDR2 YNFKEQ. The CDR3 protein is CASSQEREAGYGYTF. The CDR3 DNA sequence: TGTGCCAGCAGCCAAGAACGGGAGGCAGGCTATGGCTACACCTTC.

V is TRBV20-1 and J is TRBJ2-1; 7 positions match TRBD2. Germline V gene sequence: CDR1 DFQATT, CDR2 SNEGSKA (reference sequence). Trimming at V came to 4 bases and at J to 9 bases, leaving 18 bases not matched to a gene. This CDR3 spans 16 amino acids. In nucleotides, the CDR3 is TGCAGTGCTAAATCGGGGACTATAAGGGTCCAAGGTGAGCAGTTCTTC. Translating gives CSAKSGTIRVQGEQFF.

V gene TRBV15 combines with J gene TRBJ1-2; TRBD1 agrees at 7 bases. V was clipped by 0 bases and J by 2 bases; unmatched bases: 9. CDR1 and CDR2 from the germline V gene are LNHNV and YYDKDF (reference sequence). CDR3 length: 17 residues. The CDR3 bases are TGTGCCACCAGCAGAGATAGAGTTCCGACAGGGAACTATGGCTACACCTTC. It yields the protein CATSRDRVPTGNYGYTF.

This clonotype was counted only a few times. The gene calls are TRBV27 and TRBJ1-5; TRBD1 matches 8 bases. Trimming cost V 4 bases and J 4 bases; bases outside gene matches: 6. Germline values: CDR1 MNHEY, CDR2 SMNVEV (reference sequence). This CDR3 is built from 15 residues. The CDR3 region is CASSSVGTGNQPQHF. The CDR3 DNA follows: TGTGCCAGCAGTTCCGTCGGGACAGGAAATCAGCCCCAGCATTTT.

With regard to this clonotype: Being one base from a much bigger clone, this may be a read error. V gene TRBV7-8 combines with J gene TRBJ2-3; D might be TRBD1 (6 bases). The V gene's germline CDR1 is SGHVS and CDR2 FQNEAQ. This CDR3 spans 16 amino acids. CDR3 amino acids: CACSTPDGTSTDTQYF. DNA for the CDR3: TGTGCCTGCAGCACCCCCGACGGGACAAGCACAGATACGCAGTATTTT.

The J gene is TRBJ1-1, the V gene TRBV5-5, with unresolved D. Germline V lookup: CDR1 SGHKS, CDR2 YYEKEE (reference sequence). V lost 2 bases and J lost 4, with 12 bases in between. The CDR3 consists of 14 residues. The CDR3: CASSFTEGGTEAFF. CDR3 coding DNA: TGTGCCAGCAGCTTCACTGAGGGAGGCACTGAAGCTTTCTTT.

The rearrangement uses TRBV4-1 and TRBJ2-1; D is unresolved. V was shortened by 0 bases and J by 3 bases, with 9 bases between the two germline ends. The CDR3 has 15 amino acids. CDR1 and CDR2 (germline): MGHRA, YSYEKL. This chain's CDR3 is CASSQDLRFYNEQFF. As DNA, the CDR3 is TGCGCCAGCAGCCAAGATCTTAGATTCTACAATGAGCAGTTCTTC.

This clonotype occurred a few times. The CDR3 spells CASSPPHEGEGNTIYF. The CDR3 DNA is TGTGCCAGCAGTCCGCCTCACGAGGGCGAGGGAAACACCATATATTTT. This sequence joins TRBV6-6 and TRBJ1-3; no reliable D call. V lost 5 bases and J 4 bases, leaving 18 bases between the germline ends. CDR1 and CDR2 (germline): MNHNY, SVGAGI (reference sequence). This CDR3 region has 16 residues.

This clonotype occurred a few times. The chain carries TRBV6-5 and TRBJ1-1; D remains unclear. The V end was cut by 0 bases, the J end by 0 bases, with 11 bases between. The CDR3 is made up of 16 amino acids. CDR1 is MNHEY, CDR2 SVGAGI, per germline. In DNA form, the CDR3 reads TGTGCCAGCAGTTACTCGAATAGATACATGAACACTGAAGCTTTCTTT. Its translation: CASSYSNRYMNTEAFF.

This sequence joins TRBV9 and TRBJ2-3; D tentatively reads TRBD1 or TRBD2 (5 bases each). The V end lost 3 bases, the J end lost 0 bases, and 17 bases lay between the germline ends. Germline values: CDR1 SGDLS, CDR2 YYNGEE. This CDR3 spans 17 amino acids. The CDR3 region is CASSEGTATPSTDTQYF. The CDR3 region has the DNA TGTGCCAGCAGCGAGGGGACCGCCACCCCTAGCACAGATACGCAGTATTTT.

This sequence joins TRBV6-1 and TRBJ2-2; 7 nucleotides line up with TRBD1. In germline, CDR1 is MNHNS, CDR2 SASEGT. This CDR3 is built from 14 residues. V shed 0 bases, J shed 7 bases, and the junction held 2 bases outside the gene matches. The DNA for the CDR3 is TGTGCCAGCAGTGAAGCCCCAGGGGGCGGGGAGCTGTTTTTT. Its translation: CASSEAPGGGELFF.

This clonotype was found many times. This chain connects TRBV7-3 to TRBJ2-7; D gene unclear. Germline CDR1 SGHTA, CDR2 FQGTGA. The CDR3 is 14 amino acids. V lost 1 base, J lost 5 bases, and 12 bases lay in between. CDR3 amino acids: CASSLKEFMDEQYV. CDR3 nucleotides: TGTGCCAGCAGCTTAAAGGAATTCATGGACGAGCAGTACGTC.

This clonotype was recorded only once. V is TRBV20-1 and J is TRBJ1-1; D not certain. The CDR3 totals 14 residues. CDR1 is DFQATT and CDR2 is SNEGSKA in the germline V gene (reference sequence). The V and J ends lost 5 bases and 3 bases respectively, with 16 bases between them. The CDR3 loop reads CSAPSLGGYTEAFF. CDR3 nucleotides: TGCAGTGCTCCCTCTCTTGGCGGGTACACTGAAGCTTTCTTT.

This clonotype occurred a few times. This chain links TRBV28 with TRBJ2-5; TRBD1 might be the D (6 bases). This CDR3 has 14 residues. The V gene lost 6 bases and the J gene lost 7 bases, with 18 bases spanning the gap. From germline, CDR1 is MDHEN and CDR2 SYDVKM. This chain's CDR3 is CASRSGTLKGTQYF. The CDR3 DNA reads as TGTGCCAGCAGGTCGGGGACACTTAAGGGGACCCAGTACTTC.

The CDR3, as DNA: TGTGCCAGCAGTTTCCTCTCAGGGATGGATCAGCCCCAGCATTTT. Translating gives CASSFLSGMDQPQHF. The chain couples TRBV27 to TRBJ1-5; D possibly corresponds to TRBD1 (5 bases). V was cut by 3 bases and J by 5 bases, with 14 bases left in between. Germline V gene data show CDR1 as MNHEY and CDR2 as SMNVEV (reference sequence). The CDR3 totals 15 residues.

This clonotype appeared a few times. The genes are TRBV6-5 and TRBJ1-5, with D tentatively TRBD1 (5 bases). Germline V gene data show CDR1 as MNHEY and CDR2 as SVGAGI. This CDR3 has 15 amino acids. With 6 bases removed from V and 0 bases from J, the gap between germline ends came to 12 bases. Here the CDR3 reads CASSYQGASNQPQHF. The DNA of the CDR3 is TGTGCCAGCAGCTACCAAGGGGCTAGCAATCAGCCCCAGCATTTT.

This clonotype was seen many times. J is TRBJ1-4 and V is TRBV2; no clear D gene. CDR1 and CDR2 (germline): SNHLY, FYNNEI. This CDR3 is 14 amino acids long. V dropped 3 bases and J dropped 8 bases, with 13 bases sitting between them. CDR3 residues: CASSDPTAAEKLFF. The CDR3, as DNA: TGTGCCAGCAGTGACCCGACGGCCGCCGAAAAACTGTTTTTT. The full variable domain, in which reference TRBV2 and TRBJ1-4 provide the parts outside the CDR3, is EPEVTQTPSHQVTQMGQEVILRCVPISNHLYFYWYRQILGQKVEFLVSFYNNEISEKSEIFDDQFSVERPDGSNFTLKIRSTKLEDSAMYFCASSDPTAAEKLFFGSGTQLSVL.

A remark on this clonotype: One end of the junction varies from germline; a read error may be responsible. The chain carries TRBV7-9 and TRBJ2-7; D may be TRBD2 (5 bases). Per germline, CDR1 SEHNR and CDR2 FQNEAQ (reference sequence). CDR3 size: 12 residues. DNA of the CDR3: TGTGCCAGCAGCCCTAGCTCCTACGAGCGGTACTTC. Translated: CASSPSSYERYF.

The V gene is TRBV6-5, the J gene TRBJ2-5; D call uncertain. The V gene lost 3 bases and the J gene lost 5 bases, with 10 bases spanning the gap. The CDR3 totals 13 residues. CDR1 and CDR2 from the germline V gene are MNHEY and SVGAGI. The CDR3 DNA reads TGTGCCAGCAGTTATAACGGGTGGGAGACCCAGTACTTC. Its translation is CASSYNGWETQYF.

This clonotype was seen many times. The chain has TRBV7-9 and TRBJ2-7; TRBD1 might be the D (5 bases). V dropped 5 bases and J dropped 0 bases, with 11 bases sitting between them. The CDR3 loop spans 14 amino acids. From germline, CDR1 is SEHNR and CDR2 FQNEAQ (reference sequence). CDR3 sequence (DNA): TGTGCCAGCAGCGGACATCTTACCTCCTACGAGCAGTACTTC. It is translated as CASSGHLTSYEQYF.

The V and J genes are TRBV27 and TRBJ2-1; 10 positions agree with TRBD1. The CDR3 sequence is 15 residues long. Germline V lookup: CDR1 MNHEY, CDR2 SMNVEV (reference sequence). V dropped 4 bases and J dropped 7; count of bases not matched to a gene: 7. CDR3 coding DNA: TGTGCCAGCAGTTACCGGGGACAGGGGTGGAATGAGCAGTTCTTC. Its protein product is CASSYRGQGWNEQFF.